A selection of T cell receptor beta chains follows, all from one sample in a study of T-cell reconstitution after alpha-beta-depleted transplantation in children. TCRdb called the PCR reads again in MiXCR, with one record for every CDR3 protein. Here the sample spans some 200,000 distinct CDR3 sequences, about 7% being singletons. Sample: PBMCs, taken before TCRalphabeta/CD19-depleted stem cell transplant. These receptors were collected from a boy aged 2 to 9 with acute lymphoblastic leukemia, due to receive a stem cell transplant. CDR3s leave out the opening cysteine and the closing phenylalanine or tryptophan. Fields, in order: J gene, V gene, CDR3 protein.

j_call: TRBJ2-1; v_call: TRBV27; cdr3_aa: ASSFSSSYNEQF
j_call: TRBJ2-5; v_call: TRBV27; cdr3_aa: ASGRQGETQY
j_call: TRBJ1-2; v_call: TRBV12-3/TRBV12-4; cdr3_aa: ASSFGQGGGYT
j_call: TRBJ2-2; v_call: TRBV24-1; cdr3_aa: ATSDTGLNTGELF
j_call: TRBJ2-1; v_call: TRBV7-9; cdr3_aa: DSSFPIGGGIDEQF
j_call: TRBJ1-1; v_call: TRBV10-3; cdr3_aa: AIRGGRDTEAF
j_call: TRBJ2-7; v_call: TRBV6-2/TRBV6-3; cdr3_aa: ASSYWAGASYEQY
j_call: TRBJ2-1; v_call: TRBV5-5; cdr3_aa: ASSLSGGYSYNEQF
j_call: TRBJ1-4; v_call: TRBV7-9; cdr3_aa: ASSPGQPEKLF
j_call: TRBJ2-5; v_call: TRBV7-2; cdr3_aa: ASSLGIDAGQETQY
j_call: TRBJ1-5; v_call: TRBV28; cdr3_aa: ASTYPERRMGGGNQPQH
j_call: TRBJ1-5; v_call: TRBV20-1; cdr3_aa: SVFRAGQPQH
j_call: TRBJ1-2; v_call: TRBV19; cdr3_aa: ASSPTQTFLNYGYT
j_call: TRBJ2-1; v_call: TRBV29-1; cdr3_aa: SAKSGGAYNEQF
j_call: TRBJ2-7; v_call: TRBV10-3; cdr3_aa: AIGPEEGASSDEQY
j_call: TRBJ2-1; v_call: TRBV20-1; cdr3_aa: SARVDLAYNEQF
j_call: TRBJ1-1; v_call: TRBV12-3/TRBV12-4; cdr3_aa: ASSLEDRPEAF
j_call: TRBJ2-1; v_call: TRBV3-1; cdr3_aa: ASSHSVGGRDEQF
j_call: TRBJ2-2; v_call: TRBV7-2; cdr3_aa: ASSFRGLGGGHTGELF
j_call: TRBJ2-7; v_call: TRBV20-1; cdr3_aa: SATPSGLYEQY
j_call: TRBJ2-7; v_call: TRBV10-3; cdr3_aa: ASRTGGGNEQY
j_call: TRBJ1-5; v_call: TRBV19; cdr3_aa: ASRRTGTGGNQPQH
j_call: TRBJ1-2; v_call: TRBV10-2; cdr3_aa: ASSPPGTNYGYT
j_call: TRBJ2-5; v_call: TRBV7-8; cdr3_aa: ASSWTNQETQY
j_call: TRBJ2-5; v_call: TRBV3-1; cdr3_aa: ASCLRVGGDTFQETQY
j_call: TRBJ2-3; v_call: TRBV4-3; cdr3_aa: ASSQGPGTSSTDTQY
j_call: TRBJ1-5; v_call: TRBV6-1; cdr3_aa: ASSPGHFSNQPQH
j_call: TRBJ2-1; v_call: TRBV20-1; cdr3_aa: SAGPGTGRGNEQF
j_call: TRBJ2-1; v_call: TRBV7-9; cdr3_aa: ASSLVPGGISYNEQF
j_call: TRBJ2-3; v_call: TRBV7-9; cdr3_aa: ASSLGGALADTQY
j_call: TRBJ2-5; v_call: TRBV12-3/TRBV12-4; cdr3_aa: ASTGTSSSQETQY
j_call: TRBJ1-2; v_call: TRBV5-1; cdr3_aa: ASSLAGGLGYT
j_call: TRBJ2-1; v_call: TRBV29-1; cdr3_aa: SVAVSPGNEQF
j_call: TRBJ2-7; v_call: TRBV9; cdr3_aa: ASSATSGGTEQY
j_call: TRBJ2-7; v_call: TRBV6-6; cdr3_aa: ASSKPGYEQY
j_call: TRBJ1-2; v_call: TRBV5-5; cdr3_aa: ASSLATRPSGYT
j_call: TRBJ2-6; v_call: TRBV11-1; cdr3_aa: ASSLVLAGGPGANVLT
j_call: TRBJ2-7; v_call: TRBV20-1; cdr3_aa: SARDRHSYEQY
j_call: TRBJ2-1; v_call: TRBV10-3; cdr3_aa: AISPPLAGGLYHEQF
j_call: TRBJ1-1; v_call: TRBV6-1; cdr3_aa: ASSPRGTPNTEAF
j_call: TRBJ2-2; v_call: TRBV11-2; cdr3_aa: ASSLEGSGMNTGELF
j_call: TRBJ2-7; v_call: TRBV29-1; cdr3_aa: SVEPSGRATNEQY
j_call: TRBJ2-7; v_call: TRBV6-1; cdr3_aa: ASRPRSGTGFFYEQY
j_call: TRBJ2-1; v_call: TRBV4-3; cdr3_aa: ASSQAPGQVDNEQF
j_call: TRBJ1-3; v_call: TRBV2; cdr3_aa: ASRRGQGNTIY
j_call: TRBJ2-5; v_call: TRBV28; cdr3_aa: ASTPKDRGHKETQY
j_call: TRBJ2-2; v_call: TRBV11-2; cdr3_aa: ASTPSNTGELF
j_call: TRBJ1-2; v_call: TRBV6-1; cdr3_aa: ASSAGAGGGYT
j_call: TRBJ2-5; v_call: TRBV3-1; cdr3_aa: ASSSRTGQQETQY
j_call: TRBJ2-1; v_call: TRBV7-2; cdr3_aa: ASSLARGGEQF
j_call: TRBJ1-1; v_call: TRBV3-1; cdr3_aa: ASSQPGQSLSNTEAF
j_call: TRBJ2-7; v_call: TRBV12-3/TRBV12-4; cdr3_aa: ASSLEATSTFYEQY
j_call: TRBJ1-1; v_call: TRBV12-3/TRBV12-4; cdr3_aa: ASSLSGYTEAF
j_call: TRBJ1-5; v_call: TRBV7-8; cdr3_aa: ASSRQGSSNQPQH